Listed below are T cell receptor beta chains from one sample, sequenced in a study of T cells in tumors after PD-1 blockade. Assay: immunoSEQ multiplex PCR; the TCRdb copy retains only in-frame clones and omits some. The table includes some 1,500 clones, approximately 70% detected once. This material consisted of tumor tissue, taken before anti-PD-1 treatment. The receptor source for this set is a human donor with basal cell carcinoma. The conserved cysteine and the conserved F or W are not part of the CDR3 here. The order of the fields is V gene, CDR3 length, CDR3 protein.

TRBV6-1 | 11 | ASSEGGVQPQH
TRBV4-1 | 14 | ASSQDLLQRSNEQF
TRBV7-9 | 12 | ASSFDRNTDTQY
TRBV14 | 11 | ASSQGVGQPQH
TRBV6-2/TRBV6-3 | 13 | ASSYGGNLGTEAF
TRBV7-9 | 11 | ASSARTGVEQF
TRBV27 | 11 | ASARGENTEAF
TRBV5-1 | 13 | ASRWDRGNTGELF
TRBV5-4 | 14 | ASSPGTGAIGNTIY
TRBV6-1 | 14 | ASSEAGGLPSYEQY
TRBV6-2/TRBV6-3 | 13 | ASSYRSLSGNTIY
TRBV2 | 12 | ASILAGYSYEQY
TRBV19 | 13 | ATSTGPGGVYGYT